One sample yielded the 26 T cell receptor beta chains listed below, sequenced in a study of shared clonotypes between healthy human individuals. Libraries were prepared by immunoSEQ multiplex PCR; TCRdb keeps only in-frame clonotypes and omits some of them. The data contain about 2.4 million clones, over 85% of them seen just once; the ten biggest clones take up approximately 0.37%. Material for sequencing was naive CD4+ T cells from PBMCs. Subset: CD45RA+ positively selected. Receptor source: a man aged 18 to 29 in good health. Some clones in this sample may be carry-over from other donors' samples.

The V call is TRBV9, the J call TRBJ2-3; D unresolved. The germline V gene has CDR1 SGDLS and CDR2 YYNGEE. CDR3 length: 16 residues. Trimming removed 0 bases from V and 0 bases from J, with 11 bases in between. CDR3 coding DNA: TGTGCCAGCAGCGTAGGTAGTCTCCCTAGCACAGATACGCAGTATTTT. Translating gives CASSVGSLPSTDTQYF.

CDR3: CASSPERQGSGNTIYF. CDR3 nucleotide sequence: TGCGCCAGCAGCCCAGAGAGACAGGGTTCTGGAAACACCATATATTTT. The V call is TRBV5-1, the J call TRBJ1-3, with 7 nucleotides matching TRBD1. Trimming removed 4 bases from V and 1 base from J; junction bases left unmatched: 8. The CDR3 is made up of 16 amino acids. Germline V CDR1 and CDR2: SGHRS, YFSETQ.

This CDR3 reads CAISEWRASSYEQYF. DNA for the CDR3: TGTGCCATCAGTGAGTGGCGGGCTAGCTCCTACGAGCAGTACTTC. This chain uses TRBV10-3 with TRBJ2-7; perhaps TRBD2 as D (5 bases). Germline-derived CDR1 and CDR2 are ENHRY and SYGVKD. This CDR3 spans 15 amino acids. Trimming cost V 1 base and J 0 bases, with 10 bases left between them.

This sequence joins TRBV19 and TRBJ1-2, with D uncertain. The germline V gene has CDR1 LNHDA and CDR2 SQIVND (reference sequence). Trimming removed 3 bases at V and 4 bases at J, with 9 bases between. The CDR3 spans 13 residues. The CDR3 region is CASSIGRPYGYTF. CDR3 sequence (DNA): TGTGCCAGTAGTATCGGACGGCCCTATGGCTACACCTTC.

This rearrangement joins TRBV18 to TRBJ2-1, with D perhaps TRBD1 or TRBD2 (5 bases each). The V gene's germline CDR1 is KGHSH and CDR2 LQKENI. This CDR3 contains 16 residues. V was trimmed by 3 bases and J by 2 bases, leaving 14 bases between them. The DNA of the CDR3 is TGTGCCAGCTCACCTATGGGACCCCTAACCTACAATGAGCAGTTCTTC. Protein: CASSPMGPLTYNEQFF. The whole variable domain, filled in from reference TRBV18 and TRBJ2-1, reads NAGVMQNPRHLVRRRGQEARLRCSPMKGHSHVYWYRQLPEEGLKFMVYLQKENIIDESGMPKERFSAEFPKEGPSILRIQQVVRGDSAAYFCASSPMGPLTYNEQFFGPGTRLTVL.

This clone was observed a few times. The chain links TRBV25-1 to TRBJ1-3, with a tentative D call TRBD1 (5 bases). Trimming shortened V by 2 bases and J by 0 bases, and 17 bases separated the two germline ends. Looked up from germline, CDR1 is MGHDK and CDR2 is SYGVNS. The CDR3 sequence is 18 residues long. The CDR3 nucleotides read TGTGCCAGCAGTGAACTTGGGACCGCCCACCGCTCTGGAAACACCATATATTTT. Translated: CASSELGTAHRSGNTIYF.

The genes are TRBV4-1 and TRBJ2-2; the D gene is possibly TRBD2 (5 bases). Germline assignment: CDR1 MGHRA and CDR2 YSYEKL. The germline V and J ends were trimmed by 2 bases and 2 bases, with 18 bases remaining between them. The CDR3 is made up of 18 amino acids. CDR3 DNA sequence: TGCGCCAGCAGCCAAACTCTTACTAGTGCCGTCAACACCGGGGAGCTGTTTTTT. This encodes CASSQTLTSAVNTGELFF.

This chain links TRBV5-4 with TRBJ2-5; D might be TRBD2 (6 bases). V was pared by 0 bases and J by 5 bases, with 11 bases between. Per germline, CDR1 SGHNT and CDR2 YYREEE (reference sequence). The CDR3 runs to 14 residues. The CDR3: CASSLAGDRETQYF. The CDR3 region has the DNA TGTGCCAGCAGCTTGGCGGGGGACCGGGAGACCCAGTACTTC.

The genes are TRBV11-3 and TRBJ2-1; TRBD2 matches 7 bases. Germline V CDR1 and CDR2: SGHNT, YENEEA. This CDR3 is 14 amino acids long. The V gene end was trimmed by 5 bases and the J gene end by 5 bases; junction bases not matched to a gene: 6. The CDR3 sequence: CASSRLASHNEQFF. In DNA, the CDR3 is TGTGCCAGCAGCAGACTAGCATCCCACAATGAGCAGTTCTTC.

The chain is built from TRBV9 and TRBJ2-2; D is possibly TRBD2 (6 bases). Germline CDR1 SGDLS, CDR2 YYNGEE. This CDR3 is built from 16 residues. V lost 4 bases and J 1 base, leaving 14 bases between the germline ends. CDR3 DNA sequence: TGTGCCAGCAGCCCCCGTGTAGCGGAGAACACCGGGGAGCTGTTTTTT. Translated: CASSPRVAENTGELFF.

This sequence joins TRBV5-1 and TRBJ1-4; TRBD1 matches at 8 bases. The V gene's germline CDR1 is SGHRS and CDR2 YFSETQ. J was trimmed by 0 bases and V by 4 bases; bases with no gene match: 8. The CDR3 extends over 17 amino acids. The CDR3, as DNA: TGCGCCAGCAGCACGTCGGACAGGGTGGCAACTAATGAAAAACTGTTTTTT. Residues: CASSTSDRVATNEKLFF.

This clone occurred a few times. The chain employs TRBV2 and TRBJ2-4; 7 nucleotides match TRBD1. This CDR3 is 12 amino acids long. Germline lookup yields CDR1 SNHLY and CDR2 FYNNEI. The V segment lost 11 bases and the J segment 7 bases; nucleotides outside the gene matches: 8. Here the CDR3 DNA reads TGTGCCGGTAGGACAGGCGGGAACATTCAGTACTTC. Amino acid sequence: CAGRTGGNIQYF.

The CDR3 DNA is TGTGCCAGCAGACGAACAAGGGAGTCCTACGAGCAGTACTTC. Its protein product is CASRRTRESYEQYF. J is TRBJ2-7 and V is TRBV13; D might be TRBD2 (5 bases). V was pared by 6 bases and J by 1 base, with 13 bases between. Germline lookup yields CDR1 PRHDT and CDR2 FYEKMQ (reference sequence). The length of the CDR3 is 14 residues.

This clone was observed a single time. This rearrangement joins TRBV9 to TRBJ2-2, with D maybe TRBD2 (7 bases). V lost 0 bases to trimming and J lost 0 bases, with 15 bases between them. Germline CDR1 reads SGDLS; CDR2 reads YYNGEE. The length of the CDR3 is 18 residues. CDR3 bases: TGTGCCAGCAGCGTAGTTTTGGGAGGGGGAGCGAACACCGGGGAGCTGTTTTTT. This translates into CASSVVLGGGANTGELFF.

This clone was seen just once. The chain couples TRBV4-3 to TRBJ2-3; 7 nucleotides align to TRBD1. The CDR3 covers 13 residues. The ends lost 6 bases at V and 3 bases at J; junction bases unmatched: 3. Germline CDR1 is LGHNA and CDR2 is YSLEER. Written as DNA, the CDR3 is TGCGCCAGCAGTCCGACAGGGACAGATACGCAGTATTTT. Translating gives CASSPTGTDTQYF.

This clone was observed once. V and J are TRBV27 and TRBJ1-5, with D uncertain. V lost 6 bases and J 3 bases, leaving 15 bases between the germline ends. CDR3 length equals 15 residues. CDR1 is MNHEY, CDR2 SMNVEV, per germline (reference sequence). The CDR3 DNA reads as TGTGCCAGCAGGAGGGATGTCGTAACCAATCAGCCCCAGCATTTT. It is translated as CASRRDVVTNQPQHF.

This sequence joins TRBV13 and TRBJ2-3; 7 bases match TRBD2. The CDR3 is made up of 16 amino acids. In germline, CDR1 is PRHDT, CDR2 FYEKMQ (reference sequence). Trimming took 5 bases from V and 3 from J; bases not matched to a gene: 11. The CDR3, as DNA: TGTGCCAGCAGCGTACCTGTCTCAGCGGGAACAGATACGCAGTATTTT. Protein sequence: CASSVPVSAGTDTQYF.

The J gene is TRBJ1-5, the V gene TRBV2, with D uncertain. CDR3 size: 14 residues. Between the trimmed V and J ends, which lost 0 bases and 6 bases, there was a span of 9 bases. The germline gives CDR1 SNHLY, CDR2 FYNNEI. The CDR3 nucleotides read TGTGCCAGCAGTGAAGCGGGGTTCCGTCAGCCCCAGCATTTT. It specifies CASSEAGFRQPQHF.

The V and J genes are TRBV28 and TRBJ1-2; 8 bases map to TRBD1. CDR1 MDHEN and CDR2 SYDVKM come from the germline V gene. The CDR3 has 15 amino acids. The trim removed 3 bases at V and 5 bases at J, leaving 8 bases unmatched. The CDR3 nucleotides read TGTGCCAGCAGTTTCCCGACAGGGGAGGGATATGGCTACACCTTC. Protein product: CASSFPTGEGYGYTF.

This clone was recorded once. The genes are TRBV19 and TRBJ1-5; D gene unclear. The V gene lost 11 bases and the J gene lost 0 bases, with 17 bases spanning the gap. CDR3 length: 15 residues. Germline V gene data show CDR1 as LNHDA and CDR2 as SQIVND (reference sequence). The CDR3 DNA sequence: TGTGCCGGTCGGCGTTCCTTTTTTAGCAATCAGCCCCAGCATTTT. Protein sequence: CAGRRSFFSNQPQHF.

This chain joins TRBV29-1 and TRBJ1-2; no clear D gene. Germline V gene data show CDR1 as SQVTM and CDR2 as ANQGSEA. Trimming left V 4 bases short and J 1 base short, with 13 bases between. The CDR3 length is 14 residues. The CDR3 DNA reads TGCAGCGTTGGTCCGGGTGGGGATAACTATGGCTACACCTTC. As protein: CSVGPGGDNYGYTF. Full variable domain (outside the CDR3, taken from reference TRBV29-1 and TRBJ1-2): SAVISQKPSRDICQRGTSLTIQCQVDSQVTMMFWYRQQPGQSLTLIATANQGSEATYESGFVIDKFPISRPNLTFSTLTVSNMSPEDSSIYLCSVGPGGDNYGYTFGSGTRLTVV.

The rearrangement links TRBV28 to TRBJ2-2; D gene ambiguous. Germline values: CDR1 MDHEN, CDR2 SYDVKM. This CDR3 has 15 amino acids. The ends were cut back, 9 bases at V and 1 base at J, with 15 bases in the middle. This CDR3 is CASLAPPRNTGELFF. The CDR3 region has the DNA TGTGCCAGTCTTGCCCCGCCGAGGAACACCGGGGAGCTGTTTTTT.

CDR3 coding DNA: TGTGCCAGCAGCAAAGGCCTCGGACTGGGGGGCTTTGAGCAGTACTTC. Protein sequence: CASSKGLGLGGFEQYF. J is TRBJ2-7 and V is TRBV21-1. TRBV21-1 is marked as a pseudogene. This CDR3 comprises 16 residues.

The J gene is TRBJ2-1, the V gene TRBV28; 10 nucleotides match TRBD2. The CDR3 runs 15 residues. V dropped 6 bases and J dropped 4; count of bases not matched to a gene: 6. From germline, CDR1 is MDHEN and CDR2 SYDVKM. CDR3 residues: CASRTGLAEYNEQFF. In DNA, the CDR3 is TGTGCCAGCAGGACAGGACTAGCGGAATACAATGAGCAGTTCTTC. The variable domain in full, completed from reference TRBV28 and TRBJ2-1, reads DVKVTQSSRYLVKRTGEKVFLECVQDMDHENMFWYRQDPGLGLRLIYFSYDVKMKEKGDIPEGYSVSREKKERFSLILESASTNQTSMYLCASRTGLAEYNEQFFGPGTRLTVL.

The V gene is TRBV28, the J gene TRBJ1-5; a weak D match, TRBD1 (5 bases). Looked up from germline, CDR1 is MDHEN and CDR2 is SYDVKM. The V end was cut by 5 bases, the J end by 3 bases, with 14 bases between. The CDR3 length is 15 residues. The CDR3 region is CASSPGTGNNQPQHF. As DNA, the CDR3 is TGTGCCAGCAGTCCGGGGACCGGGAACAATCAGCCCCAGCATTTT.

The chain combines TRBV7-9 with TRBJ2-3; tentatively, D is TRBD2 (5 bases). V lost 0 bases and J lost 2, with 9 bases in between. The CDR3 runs 15 residues. The germline gives CDR1 SEHNR, CDR2 FQNEAQ (reference sequence). Here the CDR3 reads CASSLAGAYTDTQYF. The CDR3 bases are TGTGCCAGCAGCTTAGCGGGAGCTTACACAGATACGCAGTATTTT.